Below, 21 T cell receptor beta chains from the same sample are listed, as sequenced in a study of early T cells in non-severe SARS-CoV-2 infection. One entry per CDR3 protein results from TCRdb running MiXCR on the 5' RACE reads. Here the sample spans around 82,000 distinct CDR3 sequences, 11% being singletons. The material sequenced was whole blood. The receptors derive from an adult who was a healthcare worker with PCR-confirmed SARS-CoV-2 infection or an uninfected control (not recorded which).

V gene TRBV6-6 combines with J gene TRBJ1-1, with 12 bases that match TRBD1. The CDR3 consists of 15 residues. Trimming removed 6 bases from V and 5 bases from J; junction bases left unmatched: 7. Germline CDR1 MNHNY, CDR2 SVGAGI (reference sequence). CDR3 sequence: CASSPGQGAWTEAFF. CDR3 DNA: TGTGCCAGCAGCCCGGGACAGGGGGCTTGGACTGAAGCTTTCTTT.

This clonotype was counted at least ten times. V gene TRBV28 combines with J gene TRBJ1-1; no reliable D call. V was pared by 6 bases and J by 2 bases, with 10 bases between. The CDR3 sequence is 13 residues long. CDR1 is MDHEN, CDR2 SYDVKM, per germline. The CDR3, as DNA: TGTGCCAGCAGCTCCGGGAAAAACACTGAAGCTTTCTTT. Translation gives CASSSGKNTEAFF.

The V and J genes are TRBV5-4 and TRBJ2-7, with 8 nucleotides matching TRBD1. The CDR3 runs 16 residues. Germline V lookup: CDR1 SGHNT, CDR2 YYREEE (reference sequence). Unmatched junction bases numbered 10, after V lost 5 bases and J lost 0 bases. CDR3 coding DNA: TGTGCCAGCAGTCCAACGGGACAGGCAAGCTCCTACGAGCAGTACTTC. Translation: CASSPTGQASSYEQYF.

This clonotype was counted at least ten times. This chain links TRBV19 with TRBJ1-5; the D gene is possibly TRBD1 (6 bases). Germline CDR1 is LNHDA and CDR2 is SQIVND (reference sequence). The CDR3 has 16 amino acids. V was pared by 7 bases and J by 5 bases, with 21 bases between. CDR3 DNA: TGTGCCAGTACCCCGAAGATAGGACAGATCGATCAGCCCCAGCATTTT. Translated, it gives CASTPKIGQIDQPQHF.

This clonotype was observed at least ten times. The V gene is TRBV6-1, the J gene TRBJ2-7, with TRBD1 matching 8 bases. The CDR3 totals 14 residues. V was pared by 2 bases and J by 4 bases, with 4 bases of the junction left unmatched. Germline V gene lookup returns CDR1 MNHNS and CDR2 SASEGT. CDR3 residues: CASSEWTGLYEQYF. For the CDR3, the DNA is TGTGCCAGCAGTGAATGGACAGGGCTTTACGAGCAGTACTTC.

The genes are TRBV5-1 and TRBJ2-1; maybe TRBD2 (5 bases). Trimming took off 0 bases at V and 5 bases at J, with 9 bases between the two ends. The germline V gene has CDR1 SGHRS and CDR2 YFSETQ. This CDR3 contains 14 residues. The CDR3 loop is CASSLVPGNNEQFF. CDR3 DNA: TGCGCCAGCAGCTTGGTTCCGGGGAACAATGAGCAGTTCTTC. The whole variable domain, remainder taken from reference TRBV5-1 and TRBJ2-1, is KAGVTQTPRYLIKTRGQQVTLSCSPISGHRSVSWYQQTPGQGLQFLFEYFSETQRNKGNFPGRFSGRQFSNSRSEMNVSTLELGDSALYLCASSLVPGNNEQFFGPGTRLTVL.

This sequence joins TRBV5-1 and TRBJ2-7, with 7 bases that match TRBD1. The germline CDR1 and CDR2 sequences are SGHRS and YFSETQ. After removal of 1 base from V and 2 bases from J, the junction contained 0 bases not matched to a gene. CDR3 length: 13 residues. This CDR3 reads CASSLTGAYEQYF. The DNA of the CDR3 is TGCGCCAGCAGCTTGACAGGGGCCTACGAGCAGTACTTC.

This clonotype was observed a few times. This sequence joins TRBV12-5 and TRBJ1-5; 8 positions agree with TRBD1. Germline lookup yields CDR1 LGHNT and CDR2 FRNRAP. The CDR3 sequence is 21 residues long. V shed 0 bases, J shed 11 bases, and the junction held 27 bases outside the gene matches. The CDR3 sequence is CASGLVQKDSGGTGEMMAQHF. CDR3 in DNA: TGTGCTAGTGGTTTGGTACAAAAAGACTCCGGAGGGACAGGAGAAATGATGGCCCAGCATTTT.

This clonotype was observed at least ten times. The chain couples TRBV11-2 to TRBJ1-4; 7 bases line up with TRBD1. The CDR3 sequence is 16 residues long. Germline V CDR1 and CDR2: SGHAT, FQNNGV. The V segment lost 1 base and the J segment 4 bases; nucleotides outside the gene matches: 6. CDR3 in amino acids: CASSLGNRGSNEKLFF. CDR3 coding DNA: TGTGCCAGCAGCTTAGGAAACAGGGGAAGTAATGAAAAACTGTTTTTT.

This clonotype showed up many times. The chain has TRBV5-1 and TRBJ1-2; TRBD1 is a possible D gene (6 bases). The CDR3 sequence is 15 residues long. Germline V gives CDR1 SGHRS, CDR2 YFSETQ. Trimming removed 1 base at V and 10 bases at J, with 20 bases between. The CDR3 region is CASSLTSGTRTIYTF. Here the CDR3 DNA reads TGCGCCAGCAGCTTGACCTCCGGGACACGTACAATCTACACCTTC.

The rearrangement links TRBV20-1 to TRBJ1-4; 7 nucleotides match TRBD1. Germline V gene sequence: CDR1 DFQATT, CDR2 SNEGSKA (reference sequence). The CDR3 consists of 16 residues. With V trimmed by 0 bases and J by 10 bases, 14 bases remained unmatched. In DNA form, the CDR3 reads TGCAGTGCTAGAGATAAAGGGGGCATCAGCGGCGGAAAACTGTTTTTT. This encodes CSARDKGGISGGKLFF.

The chain employs TRBV5-1 and TRBJ2-7; 11 bases fit TRBD1. This CDR3 has 15 residues. Germline V gene sequence: CDR1 SGHRS, CDR2 YFSETQ. V trimming: 2 bases; J trimming: 6 bases; junction bases outside the gene matches: 7. The CDR3 DNA follows: TGCGCCAGCAGCTTTCTCCGGGACAGGGGGTCCGAGCAGTACTTC. Translating gives CASSFLRDRGSEQYF.

This clonotype showed up many times. The chain is built from TRBV10-2 and TRBJ1-6; D perhaps matches TRBD1 (5 bases). The CDR3 consists of 17 residues. The germline CDR1 and CDR2 sequences are WSHSY and SAAADI. Trimming took off 2 bases at V and 9 bases at J, with 20 bases between the two ends. The CDR3 nucleotides read TGCGCCAGCAGTGAGACCCAGACCGGGGCAGGAGGTTCACCCCTCCACTTT. This translates into CASSETQTGAGGSPLHF.

The rearrangement uses TRBV24-1 and TRBJ2-3, with D unclear. This CDR3 has 13 amino acids. CDR1 and CDR2 from the germline V gene are KGHDR and SFDVKD. The ends were cut back, 1 base at V and 2 bases at J, with 3 bases in the middle. The CDR3 DNA follows: TGTGCCACCAGTGATTTTACCACAGATACGCAGTATTTT. Residues: CATSDFTTDTQYF.

This clonotype was picked up many times. The chain uses TRBV2 and TRBJ2-4, with 12 bases fitting TRBD2. V was pared by 4 bases and J by 4 bases, with 2 bases of the junction left unmatched. CDR1 is SNHLY, CDR2 FYNNEI, per germline. This CDR3 is 15 amino acids long. The CDR3 protein is CASSGLAGGKNIQYF. The CDR3 DNA reads as TGTGCCAGCAGTGGCCTAGCGGGGGGGAAAAACATTCAGTACTTC.

There are a few counts of this clonotype. This chain uses TRBV7-9 with TRBJ2-7; no reliable D call. Trimming took 4 bases from V and 0 from J, leaving 4 bases between them. The CDR3 covers 12 residues. From germline, CDR1 is SEHNR and CDR2 FQNEAQ (reference sequence). For the CDR3, the DNA is TGTGCCAGCAGCTCGAACTCCTACGAGCAGTACTTC. Protein product: CASSSNSYEQYF.

This clonotype was seen many times. The chain carries TRBV5-5 and TRBJ2-3, with 9 positions matching TRBD2. The CDR3 has 15 amino acids. The V gene end was trimmed by 3 bases and the J gene end by 1 base; junction bases not matched to a gene: 3. Per germline, CDR1 SGHKS and CDR2 YYEKEE (reference sequence). CDR3 protein: CASSSASGGTDTQYF. Written as DNA, the CDR3 is TGTGCCAGCAGCTCGGCTAGCGGGGGCACAGATACGCAGTATTTT. Together with reference TRBV5-5 and TRBJ2-3, the CDR3 gives the full variable domain: DAGVTQSPTHLIKTRGQQVTLRCSPISGHKSVSWYQQVLGQGPQFIFQYYEKEERGRGNFPDRFSARQFPNYSSELNVNALLLGDSALYLCASSSASGGTDTQYFGPGTRLTVL.

This clonotype showed up many times. The chain is built from TRBV4-2 and TRBJ1-1; weak D call: TRBD1 (5 bases). This CDR3 comprises 16 residues. CDR1 and CDR2 (germline): LGHNA, YNFKEQ. Between the trimmed V and J ends, which lost 2 bases and 2 bases, there was a span of 15 bases. Written as DNA, the CDR3 is TGTGCCAGCAGCCAAATGAGCTACCGGGGCAACACTGAAGCTTTCTTT. Protein sequence: CASSQMSYRGNTEAFF.

This clonotype has a handful of counts. This chain joins TRBV13 and TRBJ2-2; D gene uncertain. V gave up 4 bases and J gave up 4 bases, with 4 bases separating them. This CDR3 comprises 12 residues. Per the germline V gene, CDR1 is PRHDT and CDR2 is FYEKMQ (reference sequence). The chain's CDR3 is CASSSFTGELFF. The CDR3 region has the DNA TGTGCCAGCAGCTCATTCACCGGGGAGCTGTTTTTT.

This clonotype was seen repeatedly, ten times or more. This rearrangement joins TRBV6-6 to TRBJ1-5; 10 bases are shared with TRBD1. The V gene's germline CDR1 is MNHNY and CDR2 SVGAGI (reference sequence). This CDR3 contains 15 residues. V was pared by 6 bases and J by 5 bases, with 7 bases of the junction left unmatched. This CDR3 is CASRLSGTGDQPQHF. The CDR3 bases are TGTGCCAGCAGGTTATCCGGGACAGGGGATCAGCCCCAGCATTTT.

In its sample, this clonotype was seen many times. V and J are TRBV5-8 and TRBJ1-5; D might be TRBD1 (6 bases). Germline CDR1 and CDR2: SGHTS and YDEGEE. The CDR3 contains 13 residues. Trimming removed 1 base at V and 5 bases at J, with 7 bases between. CDR3 in DNA: TGTGCCAGCAGCTTGTGGGGGCATCAGCCCCAGCATTTT. Translation: CASSLWGHQPQHF.